This TCR beta chain was observed in a study of T cell responses to AZD1222 COVID-19 vaccine. Across the whole study: Pooled together were second doses at about 4 or about 12 weeks. Broader study findings: Only after the peak T cell response were repertoires sampled.

As regards this clone: The antigen is unknown.

CDR1 LGHNT and CDR2 FRNRAP come from the germline V gene. V was clipped by 3 bases and J by 2 bases, with 7 bases between them. The CDR3 runs 13 residues. TCRdb's table, derived via immunoSEQ multiplex PCR, lists solely in-frame clones and lacks some. The sample comprises about 100,000 clones, roughly nine tenths of which are singletons, and roughly 17% rests with the top ten. The chain recombines TRBV12-5 with TRBJ1-2; D gene uncertain. The sequencing used peripheral blood, collected on day 0 of AZD1222 vaccination. The TCR originated in an adult in good health. In DNA, the CDR3 is TGTGCTAGTGGTTTTAGCAGCAACTATGGCTACACCTTC. It encodes CASGFSSNYGYTF.